This entry is about one TCR beta chain. The antigen it binds to is not known. Base qualities are not at hand, and no much larger clone is one base apart. In the germline V gene, CDR1 corresponds to KGHDR and CDR2 to SFDVKD. Trimming costs V 6 bases and J 4 bases, and their ends lie 10 bases apart. Including cysteine and phenylalanine, the CDR3 has 13 amino acids. This entry keeps only the CDR3 DNA: 39 bases, framed from base 1. The sequencer listed for this sample is Illumina HiSeq 1500. TCRdb took the public reads, trimmed them with fastp at Q25, ran MiXCR for clone calling and kept in-frame beta chains. Rows with a matching CDR3 protein are joined into one entry that keeps the most common DNA and genes. Within this sample are approximately 630,000 distinct CDR3 sequences, with 20% to 25% of them counted one time only. Together, the top ten hold roughly 8% of the sample. The record originates from a study of T cell repertoires in cytomegalovirus infection (dated by TCRdb to the late 2010s). For the study in its entirety: Donor HLA type was relevant to the analysis, as public TCR beta signatures indicated carriage of CMV infection together with the matching HLA type.

On the study overall, not on this receptor specifically: Cumulative frequency of public TCR beta family members discriminated carriers of CMV infection plus the relevant HLA type in this cohort and an independent 352-donor cohort. The ex vivo response was dominated by HLA-C-restricted CMV-specific TCR beta clonotypes, and the single most frequent clonotype in two of eight donors was supplied by these HLA-C-restricted clonotypes.

The sequenced material came from CD8+ T cells from PBMCs. The rearrangement joined TRBV24-1 to TRBJ2-3, with the D segment identity uncertain. This clonotype originated in a human donor in good health (CMV status not recorded). Some clones in this sample may be carry-over from other donors' samples. The DNA sequence is given as TGTGCCACCAGTCGCCGAGGATCAGATACGCAGTATTTT. This translates into CATSRRGSDTQYF.